Below, 5 T cell receptor beta chains from the same sample are listed, as sequenced in a study of cytomegalovirus exposure and HLA in healthy donors. The PCR was carried out with 60 Vbeta primers and 13 Jbeta primers. Clones were read by immunoSEQ multiplex PCR, and TCRdb kept only the in-frame ones, dropping some. The sample lists some 70,000 clones; roughly 70% were seen once. What was sequenced was PBMCs. All receptors derive from a male donor in good health and CMV-seropositive.

This clone turned up a few times. The chain has TRBV6-6 and TRBJ1-1; TRBD1 aligns across 7 bases. V was clipped by 8 bases and J by 5 bases; unmatched bases: 11. Germline-derived CDR1 and CDR2 are MNHNY and SVGAGI (reference sequence). CDR3 length: 14 residues. The CDR3 region has the DNA TGTGCCAGCGCAGAACGACAGGGATGGACTGAAGCTTTCTTT. It specifies CASAERQGWTEAFF.

This clone was counted between two and nine times. The chain uses TRBV10-1 and TRBJ2-3, with a tentative D call TRBD2 (5 bases). The germline V gene encodes CDR1 WNHNN and CDR2 SYGVQD (reference sequence). The germline V and J ends were trimmed by 6 bases and 4 bases, with 20 bases remaining between them. The CDR3 runs to 16 residues. The CDR3 DNA reads TGCGCCAGCAGAAACTCGAGGACCCCCGGGGCAGATACGCAGTATTTT. Protein sequence: CASRNSRTPGADTQYF.

The chain couples TRBV7-9 to TRBJ2-7; TRBD2 agrees at 14 bases. The V gene's germline CDR1 is SEHNR and CDR2 FQNEAQ (reference sequence). The CDR3 has 15 amino acids. J lost 6 bases, V lost 8 bases, and 9 bases had no gene match. The CDR3 bases are TGTGCCAGCGCCCCCCCCGGGACTAGCGGGAGCGAGCAGTACTTC. Translating it yields CASAPPGTSGSEQYF.

This clone occurred once. This chain uses TRBV2 with TRBJ2-1, with 14 bases matching TRBD2. The CDR3 totals 14 residues. Losses at the gene ends were 9 bases for V and 9 bases for J; bases not matched to a gene: 7. The V gene's germline CDR1 is SNHLY and CDR2 FYNNEI. This CDR3 is CARETSGRDPEQFF. CDR3 bases: TGTGCCAGGGAGACTAGCGGGAGGGACCCTGAGCAGTTCTTC.

This chain uses TRBV14 with TRBJ2-1; D not certain. The V gene lost 0 bases and the J gene lost 8 bases, with 14 bases spanning the gap. CDR1 and CDR2 from the germline V gene are SGHDN and FVKESK. This CDR3 contains 15 residues. The chain's CDR3 is CASSQETYLRDEQFF. The CDR3, as DNA: TGTGCCAGCAGCCAAGAAACCTACCTCCGCGATGAGCAGTTCTTC.